A single T cell receptor beta chain is shown here with its context. The antigen is unknown. This sample was taken from a study of beta chain features in type 1 diabetes. V lost 1 base, J lost 1 base, and 13 bases lay in between. CDR1 is LGHNA and CDR2 is YSLEER in the germline V gene. CDR3 length: 16 amino acids. One heparinised draw, averaging around 0.12 L, was taken per donor. Purity above 95% was achieved in all sorted populations. Every bit of the isolated RNA underwent reverse transcription, so sequencing read expressed TCRB transcripts. Only in-frame clones appear in the TCRdb table, and some are missing; sequencing was by immunoSEQ multiplex PCR. The data hold around 150,000 clones, with almost 65% observed a single time. Whole-study findings and limits: Type 1 diabetes patients had TCRB CDR3s that were shorter (moderately but significantly so) in all four CD4+ subsets.

Sequencing was carried out using naive CD4+ T cells from blood. The chain uses TRBV4-3 and TRBJ1-1, with D perhaps matching TRBD1 (5 bases). This TCR derives from a man aged 25 to 40 with type 1 diabetes. The chain's CDR3 is CASSQAARTGNTEAFF. The DNA for the CDR3 is TGCGCCAGCAGCCAAGCGGCGCGAACAGGGAACACTGAAGCTTTCTTT.